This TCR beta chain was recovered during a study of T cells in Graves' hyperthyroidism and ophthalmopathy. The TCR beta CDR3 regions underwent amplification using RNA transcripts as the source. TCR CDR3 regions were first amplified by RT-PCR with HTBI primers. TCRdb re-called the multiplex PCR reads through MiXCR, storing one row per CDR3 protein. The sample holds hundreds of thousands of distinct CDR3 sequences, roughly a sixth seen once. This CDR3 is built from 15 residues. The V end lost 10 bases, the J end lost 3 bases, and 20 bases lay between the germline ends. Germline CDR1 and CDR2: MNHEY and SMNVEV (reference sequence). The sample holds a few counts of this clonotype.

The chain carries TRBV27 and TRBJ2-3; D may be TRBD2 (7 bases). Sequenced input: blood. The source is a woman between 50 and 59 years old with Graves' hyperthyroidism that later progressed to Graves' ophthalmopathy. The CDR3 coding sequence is TGTGCCATGCCTTCGGGGGCCGGGAGGACAGATACGCAGTATTTT. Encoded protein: CAMPSGAGRTDTQYF.